A selection of T cell receptor beta chains follows, all from one sample in a study of shared clonotypes between healthy human individuals. Measured with immunoSEQ multiplex PCR; TCRdb has only the in-frame clones, and not every one. The sample contains approximately 1,500,000 clones, around 98% of which appear only once. The specimen was naive CD4+ T cells sorted from blood. These receptors came from a man younger than 40 in good health. Both conserved end residues are part of each CDR3. A D gene is named only where the DNA matches it firmly. Where a row states a size, it is once, few, many or the class of an expanded clone; other rows omit it.

size: -
V: TRBV10-3
J: TRBJ2-1
D: TRBD1
CDR3: CAISRDSLEQFF
DNA: TGTGCCATCAGCCGGGACAGTTTGGAGCAGTTCTTC

size: -
V: TRBV4-3
J: TRBJ1-1
D: -
CDR3: CASSQEVGLNTEAFF
DNA: TGCGCCAGCAGCCAAGAGGTAGGGCTGAACACTGAAGCTTTCTTT

size: -
V: TRBV7-2
J: TRBJ2-2
D: -
CDR3: CASSRGTSTGELFF
DNA: TGTGCCAGCAGCCGTGGGACGTCCACCGGGGAGCTGTTTTTT

size: -
V: TRBV5-1
J: TRBJ2-3
D: TRBD2
CDR3: CASTTSGSLTDTQYF
DNA: TGCGCCAGCACCACTAGCGGGAGTTTAACAGATACGCAGTATTTT

size: -
V: TRBV19
J: TRBJ2-1
D: -
CDR3: CASSAQGYEQFF
DNA: TGTGCCAGTAGTGCACAGGGCTATGAGCAGTTCTTC

size: -
V: TRBV7-9
J: TRBJ2-7
D: -
CDR3: CASSLVGRHYEQYF
DNA: TGTGCCAGCAGCTTAGTTGGGAGGCACTACGAGCAGTACTTC

size: -
V: TRBV5-1
J: TRBJ2-1
D: -
CDR3: CASSLAEEASSYNEQFF
DNA: TGCGCCAGCAGCTTGGCGGAGGAGGCTAGCTCCTACAATGAGCAGTTCTTC

size: once
V: TRBV9
J: TRBJ2-2
D: -
CDR3: CASSVAPSLQGLTGELFF
DNA: TGTGCCAGCAGCGTAGCCCCCAGCCTGCAGGGACTGACCGGGGAGCTGTTTTTT

size: -
V: TRBV28
J: TRBJ1-3
D: -
CDR3: CASSLFGTDSGNTIYF
DNA: TGTGCCAGCAGTTTATTCGGGACGGACTCTGGAAACACCATATATTTT

size: -
V: TRBV5-3
J: TRBJ2-5
D: TRBD1
CDR3: CARSGHRGRQETQYF
DNA: TGTGCCAGAAGCGGACACAGGGGGCGCCAAGAGACCCAGTACTTC

size: -
V: TRBV10-3
J: TRBJ2-5
D: -
CDR3: CAIRDKKETQYF
DNA: TGTGCCATCAGAGACAAAAAAGAGACCCAGTACTTC

size: -
V: TRBV6-8
J: TRBJ2-1
D: -
CDR3: CASSPLGCEQFF
DNA: TGTGCCAGCAGCCCCCTAGGATGTGAGCAGTTCTTC

size: -
V: TRBV6-1
J: TRBJ1-2
D: -
CDR3: CASSGERIRNYGYTF
DNA: TGTGCCAGCAGTGGTGAGCGGATCCGGAACTATGGCTACACCTTC

size: -
V: TRBV7-9
J: TRBJ2-1
D: TRBD2
CDR3: CASSIGLAVYNEQFF
DNA: TGTGCCAGCAGCATAGGACTAGCGGTCTACAATGAGCAGTTCTTC

size: -
V: TRBV10-1
J: TRBJ1-5
D: -
CDR3: CASRHRKYQSAQHF
DNA: TGCGCCAGCCGCCACCGAAAATACCAGTCAGCCCAGCATTTT

size: -
V: TRBV29-1
J: TRBJ2-1
D: TRBD2
CDR3: CSVVGLAGGSEQFF
DNA: TGCAGCGTTGTAGGGCTAGCGGGAGGAAGTGAGCAGTTCTTC

size: -
V: TRBV7-2
J: TRBJ2-6
D: -
CDR3: CASSLVGANVLTF
DNA: TGTGCCAGCAGCTTAGTTGGGGCCAACGTCCTGACTTTC

size: -
V: TRBV27
J: TRBJ2-2
D: -
CDR3: CASSLSPTSLGELFF
DNA: TGTGCCAGCAGTTTATCCCCCACGTCCCTCGGGGAGCTGTTTTTT

size: -
V: TRBV2
J: TRBJ2-1
D: TRBD2
CDR3: CASGPGLAGLYEQFF
DNA: TGTGCCAGCGGCCCAGGACTAGCGGGACTTTATGAGCAGTTCTTC

size: -
V: TRBV7-6
J: TRBJ1-4
D: TRBD1
CDR3: CASGGQSGTNEKLFF
DNA: TGTGCCAGCGGGGGACAGTCCGGAACTAATGAAAAACTGTTTTTT

size: -
V: TRBV18
J: TRBJ2-7
D: TRBD1
CDR3: CASSPPIRDRNYEQYF
DNA: TGTGCCAGCTCACCACCCATCCGGGACAGGAACTACGAGCAGTACTTC

size: -
V: TRBV7-9
J: TRBJ2-1
D: -
CDR3: CASSLVNEQFF
DNA: TGTGCCAGCAGCTTAGTCAATGAGCAGTTCTTC

size: -
V: TRBV11-2
J: TRBJ2-7
D: -
CDR3: CASSSQGDREQYF
DNA: TGTGCCAGCAGCTCCCAAGGGGACCGCGAGCAGTACTTC

size: -
V: TRBV10-3
J: TRBJ2-1
D: -
CDR3: CAIRGVGEQFF
DNA: TGTGCCATCAGGGGCGTCGGTGAGCAGTTCTTC

size: -
V: TRBV7-2
J: TRBJ2-7
D: -
CDR3: CASSSQARIYEQYF
DNA: TGTGCCAGCAGCTCGCAAGCACGGATCTACGAGCAGTACTTC

size: -
V: TRBV27
J: TRBJ2-1
D: TRBD2
CDR3: CASSLSGTSGSDEQFF
DNA: TGTGCCAGCAGTTTATCAGGGACTAGCGGGAGTGATGAGCAGTTCTTC